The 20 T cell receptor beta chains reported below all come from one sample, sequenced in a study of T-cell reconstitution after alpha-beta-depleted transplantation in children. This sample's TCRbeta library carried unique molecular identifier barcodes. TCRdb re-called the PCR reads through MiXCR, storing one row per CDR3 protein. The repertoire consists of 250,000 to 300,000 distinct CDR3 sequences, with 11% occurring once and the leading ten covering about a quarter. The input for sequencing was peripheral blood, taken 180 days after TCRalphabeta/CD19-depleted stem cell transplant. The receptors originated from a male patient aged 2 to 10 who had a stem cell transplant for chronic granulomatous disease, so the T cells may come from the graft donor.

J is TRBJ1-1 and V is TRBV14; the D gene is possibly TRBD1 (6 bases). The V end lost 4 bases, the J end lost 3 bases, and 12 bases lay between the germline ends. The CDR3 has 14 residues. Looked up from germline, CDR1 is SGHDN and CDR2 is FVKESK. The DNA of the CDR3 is TGTGCCAGCAGCCGGATAAGGACAGACACTGAAGCTTTCTTT. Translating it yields CASSRIRTDTEAFF.

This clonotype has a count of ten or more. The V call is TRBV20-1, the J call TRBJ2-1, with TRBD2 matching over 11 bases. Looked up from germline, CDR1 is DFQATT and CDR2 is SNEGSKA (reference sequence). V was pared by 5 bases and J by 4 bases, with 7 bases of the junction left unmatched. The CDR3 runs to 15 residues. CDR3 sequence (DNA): TGCAGTGCTGTTGGGACTAGCGGATCTTACAATGAGCAGTTCTTC. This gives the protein CSAVGTSGSYNEQFF.

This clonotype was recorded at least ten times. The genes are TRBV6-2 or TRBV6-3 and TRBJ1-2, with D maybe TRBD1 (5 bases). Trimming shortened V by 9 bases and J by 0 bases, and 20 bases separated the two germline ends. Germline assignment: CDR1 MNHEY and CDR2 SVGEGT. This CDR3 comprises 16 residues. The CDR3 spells CASWSSTGPPNYGYTF. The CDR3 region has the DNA TGTGCCAGTTGGTCGTCAACGGGGCCCCCTAACTATGGCTACACCTTC.

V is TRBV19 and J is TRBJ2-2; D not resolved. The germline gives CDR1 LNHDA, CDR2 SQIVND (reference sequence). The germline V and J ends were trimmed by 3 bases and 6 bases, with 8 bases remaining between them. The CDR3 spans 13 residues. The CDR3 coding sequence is TGTGCCAGTAGTATTGGTTTCGCCGGGGAGCTGTTTTTT. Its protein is CASSIGFAGELFF.

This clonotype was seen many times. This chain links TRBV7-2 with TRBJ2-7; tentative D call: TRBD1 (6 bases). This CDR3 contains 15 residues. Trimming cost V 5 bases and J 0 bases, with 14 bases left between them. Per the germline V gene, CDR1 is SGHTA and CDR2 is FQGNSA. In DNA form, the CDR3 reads TGTGCCAGCAGCACAGGGCCCTATTCCTCCTACGAGCAGTACTTC. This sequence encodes CASSTGPYSSYEQYF. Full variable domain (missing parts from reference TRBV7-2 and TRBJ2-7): GAGVSQSPSNKVTEKGKDVELRCDPISGHTALYWYRQSLGQGLEFLIYFQGNSAPDKSGLPSDRFSAERTGGSVSTLTIQRTQQEDSAVYLCASSTGPYSSYEQYFGPGTRLTVT.

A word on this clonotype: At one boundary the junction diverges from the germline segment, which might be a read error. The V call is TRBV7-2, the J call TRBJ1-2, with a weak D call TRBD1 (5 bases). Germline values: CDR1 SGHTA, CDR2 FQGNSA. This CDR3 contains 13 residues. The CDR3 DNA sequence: TGTGCCAGCAGCTTAGTGACAGAATATGGCCACACCTTC. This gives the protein CASSLVTEYGHTF.

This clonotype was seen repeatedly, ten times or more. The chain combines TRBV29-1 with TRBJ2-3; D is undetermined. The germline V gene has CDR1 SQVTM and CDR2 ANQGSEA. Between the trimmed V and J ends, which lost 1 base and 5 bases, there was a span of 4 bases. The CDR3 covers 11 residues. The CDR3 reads CSVEAVDTQYF. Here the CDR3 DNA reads TGCAGCGTTGAAGCGGTAGATACGCAGTATTTT.

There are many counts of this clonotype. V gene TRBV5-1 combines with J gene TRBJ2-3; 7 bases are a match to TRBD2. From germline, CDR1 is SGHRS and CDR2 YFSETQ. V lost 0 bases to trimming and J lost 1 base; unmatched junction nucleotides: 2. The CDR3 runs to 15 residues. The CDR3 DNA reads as TGCGCCAGCAGCTTGGTAAGCGGGGGCACAGATACGCAGTATTTT. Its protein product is CASSLVSGGTDTQYF.

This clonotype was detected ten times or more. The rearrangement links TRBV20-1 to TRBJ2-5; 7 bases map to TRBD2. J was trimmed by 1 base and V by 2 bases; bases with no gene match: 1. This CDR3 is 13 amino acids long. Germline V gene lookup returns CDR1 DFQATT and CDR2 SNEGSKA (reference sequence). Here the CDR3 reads CSARLAAQETQYF. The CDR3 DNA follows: TGCAGTGCTAGACTAGCGGCCCAAGAGACCCAGTACTTC.

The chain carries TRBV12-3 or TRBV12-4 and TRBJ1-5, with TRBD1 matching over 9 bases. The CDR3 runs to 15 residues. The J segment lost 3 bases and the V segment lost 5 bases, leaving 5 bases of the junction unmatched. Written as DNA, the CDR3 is TGTGCCAGCAGTAAGACAGGGGGGTTCAATCAGCCCCAGCATTTT. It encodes CASSKTGGFNQPQHF.

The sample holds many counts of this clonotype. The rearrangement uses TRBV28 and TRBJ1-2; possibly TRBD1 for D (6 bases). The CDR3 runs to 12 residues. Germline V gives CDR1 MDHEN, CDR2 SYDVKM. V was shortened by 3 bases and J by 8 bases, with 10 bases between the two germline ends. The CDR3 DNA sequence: TGTGCCAGCAGTTTTCCCGGGGGCGGCTACACCTTC. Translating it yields CASSFPGGGYTF.

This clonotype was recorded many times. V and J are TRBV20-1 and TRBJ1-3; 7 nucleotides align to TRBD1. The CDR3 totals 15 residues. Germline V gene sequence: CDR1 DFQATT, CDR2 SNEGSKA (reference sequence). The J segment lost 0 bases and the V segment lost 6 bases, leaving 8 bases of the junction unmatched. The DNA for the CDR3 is TGCAGTGCCCCCCACAGGGGACGCTCTGGAAACACCATATATTTT. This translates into CSAPHRGRSGNTIYF.

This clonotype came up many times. For the CDR3, the DNA is TGCAGTGCTAGAGTGTCCATCAGAGGGAATGAGCAGTTCTTC. It specifies CSARVSIRGNEQFF. The V gene is TRBV20-1, the J gene TRBJ2-1; D is possibly TRBD2 (5 bases). Trimming shortened V by 1 base and J by 7 bases, and 14 bases separated the two germline ends. CDR1 is DFQATT, CDR2 SNEGSKA, per germline (reference sequence). This CDR3 has 14 residues.

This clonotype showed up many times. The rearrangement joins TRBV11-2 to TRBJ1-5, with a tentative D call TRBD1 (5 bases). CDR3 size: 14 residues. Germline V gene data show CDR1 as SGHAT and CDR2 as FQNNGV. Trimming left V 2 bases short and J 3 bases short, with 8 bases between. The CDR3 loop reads CASSLTGTNQPQHF. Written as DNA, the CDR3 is TGTGCCAGCAGCTTAACAGGCACCAATCAGCCCCAGCATTTT.

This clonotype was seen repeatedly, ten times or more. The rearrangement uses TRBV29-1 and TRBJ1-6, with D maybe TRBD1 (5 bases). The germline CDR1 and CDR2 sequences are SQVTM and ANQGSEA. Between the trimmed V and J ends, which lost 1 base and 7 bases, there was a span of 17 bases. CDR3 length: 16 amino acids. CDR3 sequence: CSVEGDGSWGNSPLHF. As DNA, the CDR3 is TGCAGCGTTGAAGGGGACGGGTCTTGGGGGAATTCACCCCTCCACTTT.

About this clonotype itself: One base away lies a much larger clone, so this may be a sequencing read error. The CDR3: CATSSGTGVTYKQYF. The CDR3 nucleotides are TGTGCCACCAGCAGTGGGACAGGGGTTACCTACAAGCAGTACTTC. The rearrangement uses TRBV15 and TRBJ2-7; 10 nucleotides agree with TRBD1. CDR1 and CDR2 (germline): LNHNV, YYDKDF (reference sequence). The CDR3 runs to 15 residues.

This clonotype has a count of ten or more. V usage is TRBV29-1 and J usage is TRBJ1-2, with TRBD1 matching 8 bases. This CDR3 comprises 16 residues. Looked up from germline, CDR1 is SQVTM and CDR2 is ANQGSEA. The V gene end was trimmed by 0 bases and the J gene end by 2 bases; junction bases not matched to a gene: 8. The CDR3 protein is CSVEDFPGGRNYGYTF. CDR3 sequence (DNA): TGCAGCGTTGAAGATTTTCCAGGGGGCAGGAACTATGGCTACACCTTC.

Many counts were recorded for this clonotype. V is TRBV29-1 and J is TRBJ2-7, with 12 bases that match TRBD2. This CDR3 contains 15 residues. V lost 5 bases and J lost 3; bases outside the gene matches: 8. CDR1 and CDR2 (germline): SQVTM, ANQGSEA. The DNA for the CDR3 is TGCAGCGTTTCCGGGACTAGCGGGCCGCTCTACGAGCAGTACTTC. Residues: CSVSGTSGPLYEQYF.

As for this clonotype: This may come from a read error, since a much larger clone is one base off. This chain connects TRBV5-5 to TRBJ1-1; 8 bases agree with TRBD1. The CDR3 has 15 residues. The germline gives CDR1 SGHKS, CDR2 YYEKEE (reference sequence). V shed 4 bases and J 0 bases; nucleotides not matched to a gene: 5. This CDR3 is CASSLRQGMNTEAFF. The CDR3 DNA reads TGTGCCAGCAGCCTCCGACAGGGGATGAACACTGAAGCTTTCTTT.

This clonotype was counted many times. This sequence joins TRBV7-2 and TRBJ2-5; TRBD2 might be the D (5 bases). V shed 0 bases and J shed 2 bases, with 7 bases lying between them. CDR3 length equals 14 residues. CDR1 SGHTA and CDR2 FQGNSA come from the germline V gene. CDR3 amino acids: CASSLAGVQETQYF. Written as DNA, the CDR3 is TGTGCCAGCAGCTTAGCGGGAGTACAAGAGACCCAGTACTTC.